This is a list of T cell receptor beta chains from one sample in a study of cytomegalovirus exposure and HLA in healthy donors. Repertoires were generated with immunoSEQ multiplex PCR, while TCRdb's copy carries only in-frame clones and drops some. Here the sample spans around 60,000 clones, around 80% being singletons. The source material was PBMCs. The receptors stem from a man aged 45-65 years in good health and CMV-seropositive. The CDR3 runs from the conserved cysteine through the conserved F or W. A D gene is named only where the DNA matches it firmly. Part of the rows lack a size; the others show once, few, many or a class for expanded clones.

j_gene	d_gene	v_gene	abundance	CDR3aa	CDR3nt
TRBJ2-3	.	TRBV27	.	CASGTSLITDTQYF	TGTGCCAGCGGGACAAGTTTGATCACAGATACGCAGTATTTT
TRBJ2-1	TRBD2	TRBV11-2	once	CASSRSGEGLYEQFF	TGTGCCAGCAGCCGGAGCGGGGAGGGCCTCTATGAGCAGTTCTTC
TRBJ2-1	TRBD2	TRBV19	.	CASSIGLAGGVEQFF	TGTGCCAGTAGTATAGGACTAGCGGGGGGGGTTGAGCAGTTCTTC
TRBJ2-2	.	TRBV7-3	.	CASSGTLVSGELFF	TGTGCCAGCAGTGGGACTCTGGTGAGCGGGGAGCTGTTTTTT
TRBJ1-1	.	TRBV18	.	CASSPTGVRTEAFF	TGTGCCAGCTCACCAACCGGGGTGCGTACTGAAGCTTTCTTT
TRBJ1-5	.	TRBV27	once	CASSLAGMSNQPQHF	TGTGCCAGCAGTTTAGCGGGGATGAGCAATCAGCCCCAGCATTTT
TRBJ2-1	.	TRBV9	.	CASSVGGGTEVVSNEQFF	TGTGCCAGCAGCGTAGGAGGAGGAACGGAGGTAGTGAGCAATGAGCAGTTCTTC
TRBJ1-2	.	TRBV18	.	CASSPLDSAVDGYTF	TGTGCCAGCTCGCCCTTAGACAGTGCGGTTGATGGCTACACCTTC
TRBJ2-3	.	TRBV5-4	once	CASSPRWVDWGTDTQYF	TGTGCCAGCAGCCCGCGGTGGGTCGATTGGGGCACAGATACGCAGTATTTT
TRBJ1-1	TRBD1	TRBV6-5	once	CASSTPGTGNTEAFF	TGTGCCAGCAGTACGCCCGGGACAGGGAACACTGAAGCTTTCTTT
TRBJ2-7	.	TRBV6-5	once	CASSYGAGSEQYF	TGTGCCAGCAGTTACGGTGCAGGGTCCGAGCAGTACTTC
TRBJ1-1	.	TRBV7-8	.	CASSLVSGSTEAFF	TGTGCCAGCAGCTTAGTCTCAGGGTCCACTGAAGCTTTCTTT
TRBJ1-5	.	TRBV7-2	.	CASSSDGGSNQPQHF	TGTGCCAGCAGCTCGGACGGAGGTAGCAATCAGCCCCAGCATTTT
TRBJ1-6	.	TRBV2	.	CASRRSQGNSPLHF	TGTGCCAGCAGACGATCCCAGGGGAATTCACCCCTCCACTTT
TRBJ2-7	TRBD1	TRBV7-2	.	CASSPSRDRGIGEQYF	TGTGCCAGCAGCCCCTCCCGGGACAGAGGGATTGGGGAGCAGTACTTC
TRBJ2-1	TRBD2	TRBV28	.	CASRRTSGRNYEQFF	TGTGCCAGCAGAAGGACTAGCGGGAGAAACTATGAGCAGTTCTTC
TRBJ2-7	.	TRBV7-2	once	CASSSSINYEQYF	TGTGCCAGCAGCTCGAGCATCAACTACGAGCAGTACTTC
TRBJ2-1	.	TRBV4-3	.	CATSQALIVIIYNEQFF	TGCGCCACCAGCCAAGCTCTGATAGTAATCATCTACAATGAGCAGTTCTTC
TRBJ1-2	TRBD1	TRBV27	once	CASSLSSGGTYGYTF	TGTGCCAGCAGTTTAAGCTCAGGGGGAACCTATGGCTACACCTTC
TRBJ1-1	.	TRBV18	.	CASSHGTHTEAFF	TGTGCCAGCTCACACGGTACTCACACTGAAGCTTTCTTT
TRBJ2-7	TRBD2	TRBV11-3	.	CASSGAGGEKQYF	TGTGCCAGCAGCGGAGCGGGGGGAGAGAAGCAGTACTTC
TRBJ2-7	.	TRBV6-5	.	CASSPIFQGAYEQYF	TGTGCCAGCAGTCCGATATTCCAAGGGGCCTACGAGCAGTACTTC
TRBJ1-2	TRBD1	TRBV4-1	.	CASSHGQGEEDYGYTF	TGCGCCAGCAGCCATGGACAGGGGGAGGAGGACTATGGCTACACCTTC
TRBJ2-2	.	TRBV7-3	few	CASSSSAGARTGELFF	TGTGCCAGCAGCTCATCGGCAGGGGCTAGGACCGGGGAGCTGTTTTTT
TRBJ2-4	.	TRBV29-1	.	CSAGVTQKAKNIQYF	TGCAGCGCCGGGGTTACCCAAAAAGCCAAAAACATTCAGTACTTC
TRBJ1-6	.	TRBV11-2	.	CASSLTEGDSPLHF	TGTGCCAGCAGCTTAACCGAGGGAGATTCACCCCTCCACTTT
TRBJ2-7	.	TRBV4-1	.	CASSPSGKSSYEQYF	TGCGCCAGCAGCCCCTCCGGGAAGAGCTCCTACGAGCAGTACTTC